This TCR beta chain was retrieved from a study of cytomegalovirus exposure and HLA in healthy donors. The CDR3 consists of 14 residues. Germline loops: CDR1 KGHSH, CDR2 LQKENI. V was pared by 4 bases and J by 8 bases, with 9 bases of the junction left unmatched. The donors were part of the validation cohort of 95 to 150 subjects. That cohort was separate from the first cohort, which comprised some 670 subjects. Findings and limits, study-wide: Among TCR beta chains, those listed as cytomegalovirus-associated numbered approximately 150. For cytomegalovirus status, the classifier reportedly gave diagnoses with high specificity and sensitivity. The tendency of first-cohort TCR clusters to co-occur in the roughly 120 validation repertoires was the finding of a later analysis.

Profiled with immunoSEQ multiplex PCR; TCRdb holds only in-frame clones, not every one. The table has approximately 280,000 clones, approximately 90% seen once. In regard to this clone: Its matching antigen is unknown.

The V and J genes are TRBV18 and TRBJ1-2, with 8 bases identical to TRBD1. Sequenced input: PBMCs. This TCR was recovered from a woman under 30 in good health and CMV-seronegative. This CDR3 is CASSLLDRDAGYTF. The CDR3, as DNA: TGTGCCAGCTCACTATTGGACAGGGATGCAGGCTACACCTTC.